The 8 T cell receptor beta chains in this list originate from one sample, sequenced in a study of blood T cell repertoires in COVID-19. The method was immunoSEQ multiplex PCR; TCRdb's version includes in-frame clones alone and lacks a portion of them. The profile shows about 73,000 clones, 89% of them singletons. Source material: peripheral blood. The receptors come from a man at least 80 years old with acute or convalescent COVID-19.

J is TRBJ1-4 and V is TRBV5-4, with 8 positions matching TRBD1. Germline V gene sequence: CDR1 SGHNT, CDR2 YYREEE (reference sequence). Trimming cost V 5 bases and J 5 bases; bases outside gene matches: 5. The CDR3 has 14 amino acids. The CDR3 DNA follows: TGTGCCAGCAGTCTACAGGGGGGAAATGAAAAACTGTTTTTT. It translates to CASSLQGGNEKLFF.

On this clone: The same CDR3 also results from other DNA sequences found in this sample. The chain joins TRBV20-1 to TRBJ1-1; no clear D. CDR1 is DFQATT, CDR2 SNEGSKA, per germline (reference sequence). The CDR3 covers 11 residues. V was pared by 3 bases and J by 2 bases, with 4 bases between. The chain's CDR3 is CSARRNTEAFF. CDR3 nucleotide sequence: TGCAGTGCTAGGCGTAACACTGAAGCTTTCTTT.

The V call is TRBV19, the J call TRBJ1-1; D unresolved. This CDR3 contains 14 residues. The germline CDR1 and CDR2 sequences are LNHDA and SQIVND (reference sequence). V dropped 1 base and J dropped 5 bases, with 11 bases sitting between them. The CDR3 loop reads CASSIGKGGTEAFF. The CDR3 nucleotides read TGTGCCAGTAGTATAGGGAAAGGCGGGACTGAAGCTTTCTTT.

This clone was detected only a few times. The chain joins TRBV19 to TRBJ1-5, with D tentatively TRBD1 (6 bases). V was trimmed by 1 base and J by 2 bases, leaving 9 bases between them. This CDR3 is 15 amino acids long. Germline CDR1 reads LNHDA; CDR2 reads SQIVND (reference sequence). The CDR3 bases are TGTGCCAGTAGTATAGCTAGACAGGGCAATCAGCCCCAGCATTTT. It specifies CASSIARQGNQPQHF.

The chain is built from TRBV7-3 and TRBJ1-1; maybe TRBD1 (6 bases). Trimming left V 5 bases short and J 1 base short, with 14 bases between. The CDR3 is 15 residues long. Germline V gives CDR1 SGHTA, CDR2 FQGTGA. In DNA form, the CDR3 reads TGTGCCAGCAGCCTATTAGGACAGACGAACACTGAAGCTTTCTTT. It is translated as CASSLLGQTNTEAFF.

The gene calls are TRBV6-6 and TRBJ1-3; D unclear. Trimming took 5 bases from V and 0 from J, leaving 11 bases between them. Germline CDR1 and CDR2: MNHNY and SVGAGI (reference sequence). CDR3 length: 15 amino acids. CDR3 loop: CASSGTANSGNTIYF. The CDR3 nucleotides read TGTGCCAGCAGTGGCACAGCTAACTCTGGAAACACCATATATTTT.

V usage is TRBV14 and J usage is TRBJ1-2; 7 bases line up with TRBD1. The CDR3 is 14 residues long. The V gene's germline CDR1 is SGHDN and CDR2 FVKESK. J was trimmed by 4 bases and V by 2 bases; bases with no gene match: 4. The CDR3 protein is CASSQRTGVYGYTF. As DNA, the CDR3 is TGTGCCAGCAGCCAACGTACAGGGGTCTATGGCTACACCTTC. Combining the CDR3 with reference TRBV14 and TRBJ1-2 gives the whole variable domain EAGVTQFPSHSVIEKGQTVTLRCDPISGHDNLYWYRRVMGKEIKFLLHFVKESKQDESGMPNNRFLAERTGGTYSTLKVQPAELEDSGVYFCASSQRTGVYGYTFGSGTRLTVV.

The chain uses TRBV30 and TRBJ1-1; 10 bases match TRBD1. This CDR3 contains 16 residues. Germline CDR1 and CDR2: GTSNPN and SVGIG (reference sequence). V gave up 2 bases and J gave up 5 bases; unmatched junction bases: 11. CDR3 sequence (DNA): TGTGCCTGGAGTTTCCCTTTGACAGGGGGCAGGACTGAAGCTTTCTTT. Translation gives CAWSFPLTGGRTEAFF.